This paragraph reports one TCR beta chain. Sequencing was performed with immunoSEQ multiplex PCR; in TCRdb, only in-frame clones are kept and a portion is missing. The top ten hold 6% to 9% of the sample, which has some 49,000 clones, 70% to 90% seen once. This specimen comes from a study of PD-L1 blockade in urothelial cancer. For the study at large: Atezolizumab, begun by patients in the mid-2010s, was given at 1,200 mg intravenously every 3 weeks. Patients arrived having already received 0 to 3 prior chemotherapy regimens. Across blood samples, T cells had a median count of around 150,000.

Each patient's cancer was a locally advanced or metastatic urothelial carcinoma. Sample: PBMCs, taken around atezolizumab (anti-PD-L1) treatment. This receptor was obtained from a man aged 55 to 69 with urothelial cancer.

The chain's CDR3 is CASSVNGGGGNTIYF. For the CDR3, the DNA is TGTGCCAGCAGCGTAAACGGAGGCGGTGGAAACACCATATATTTT. The gene calls are TRBV9 and TRBJ1-3; D is ambiguous. V was trimmed by 1 base and J by 3 bases, leaving 11 bases between them. Germline CDR1 SGDLS, CDR2 YYNGEE. The CDR3 covers 15 residues.